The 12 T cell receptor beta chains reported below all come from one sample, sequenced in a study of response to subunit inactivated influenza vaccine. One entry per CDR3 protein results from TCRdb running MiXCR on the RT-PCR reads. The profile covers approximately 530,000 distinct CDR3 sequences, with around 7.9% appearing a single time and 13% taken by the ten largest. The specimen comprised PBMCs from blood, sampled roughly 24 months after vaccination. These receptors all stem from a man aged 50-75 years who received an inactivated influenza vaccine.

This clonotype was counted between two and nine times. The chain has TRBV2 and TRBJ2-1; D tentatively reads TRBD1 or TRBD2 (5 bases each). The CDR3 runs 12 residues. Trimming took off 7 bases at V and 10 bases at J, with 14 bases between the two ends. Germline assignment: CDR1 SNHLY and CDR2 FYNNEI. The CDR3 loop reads CASNRDPGEQFF. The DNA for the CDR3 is TGTGCCAGCAATAGGGACCCAGGGGAGCAGTTCTTC.

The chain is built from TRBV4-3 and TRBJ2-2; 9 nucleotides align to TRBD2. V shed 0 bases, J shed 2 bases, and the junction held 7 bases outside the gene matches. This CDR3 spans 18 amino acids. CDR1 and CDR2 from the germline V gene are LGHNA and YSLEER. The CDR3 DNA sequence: TGCGCCAGCAGCCAAGATGTCCTAGCGGGGATAAACACCGGGGAGCTGTTTTTT. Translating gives CASSQDVLAGINTGELFF.

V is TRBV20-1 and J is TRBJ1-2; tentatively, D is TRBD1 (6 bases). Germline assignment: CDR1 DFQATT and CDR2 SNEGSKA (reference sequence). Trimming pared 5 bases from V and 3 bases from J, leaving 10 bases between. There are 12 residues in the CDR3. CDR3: CSAGGPHYGYTF. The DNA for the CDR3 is TGCAGTGCTGGGGGGCCGCACTATGGCTACACCTTC.

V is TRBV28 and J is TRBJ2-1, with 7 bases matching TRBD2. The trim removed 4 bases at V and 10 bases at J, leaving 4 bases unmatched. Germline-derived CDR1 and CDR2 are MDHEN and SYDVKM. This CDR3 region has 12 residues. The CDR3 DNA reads TGTGCCAGCAGTTCGAGGGAGGGCGAGCAGTTCTTC. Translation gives CASSSREGEQFF.

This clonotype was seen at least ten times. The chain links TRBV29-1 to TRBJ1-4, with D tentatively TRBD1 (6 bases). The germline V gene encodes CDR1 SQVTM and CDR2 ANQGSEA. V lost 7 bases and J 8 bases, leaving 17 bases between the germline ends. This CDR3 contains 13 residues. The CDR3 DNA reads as TGCAGCGCCGACGCCGGGGGCCGGGAAAAACTGTTTTTT. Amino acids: CSADAGGREKLFF.

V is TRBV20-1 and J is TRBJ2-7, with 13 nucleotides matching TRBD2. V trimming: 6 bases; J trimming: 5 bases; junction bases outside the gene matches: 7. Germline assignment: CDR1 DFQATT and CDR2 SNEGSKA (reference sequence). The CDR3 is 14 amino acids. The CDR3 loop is CSAYGLAGVDEQYF. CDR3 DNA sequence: TGCAGTGCCTACGGACTAGCGGGAGTTGACGAGCAGTACTTC.

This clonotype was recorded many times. This chain's CDR3 is CASSQDWGTNQPQHF. The CDR3 DNA reads as TGCGCCAGCAGCCAAGATTGGGGCACCAATCAGCCCCAGCATTTT. J is TRBJ1-5 and V is TRBV4-1; D is perhaps TRBD1 (5 bases). Germline V lookup: CDR1 MGHRA, CDR2 YSYEKL. V gave up 0 bases and J gave up 3 bases, with 9 bases separating them. The CDR3 loop spans 15 amino acids.

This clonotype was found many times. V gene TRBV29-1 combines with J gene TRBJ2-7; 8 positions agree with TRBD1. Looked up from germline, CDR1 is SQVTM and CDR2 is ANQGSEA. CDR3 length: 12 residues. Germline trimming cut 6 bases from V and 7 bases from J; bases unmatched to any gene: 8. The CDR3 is CSVLPDREEQYF. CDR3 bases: TGCAGCGTCCTCCCGGACAGGGAAGAGCAGTACTTC.

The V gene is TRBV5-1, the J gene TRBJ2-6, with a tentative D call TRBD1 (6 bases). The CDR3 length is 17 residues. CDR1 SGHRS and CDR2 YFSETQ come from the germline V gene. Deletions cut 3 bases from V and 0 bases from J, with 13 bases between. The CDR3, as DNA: TGCGCCAGCAGCTCACGCGACAGGAGCTCTGGGGCCAACGTCCTGACTTTC. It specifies CASSSRDRSSGANVLTF.

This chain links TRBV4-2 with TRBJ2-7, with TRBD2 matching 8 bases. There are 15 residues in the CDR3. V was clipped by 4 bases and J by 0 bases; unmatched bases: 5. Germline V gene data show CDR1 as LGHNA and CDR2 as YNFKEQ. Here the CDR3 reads CASSPGGRSSYEQYF. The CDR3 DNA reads TGTGCCAGCAGCCCGGGGGGGCGAAGCTCCTACGAGCAGTACTTC.

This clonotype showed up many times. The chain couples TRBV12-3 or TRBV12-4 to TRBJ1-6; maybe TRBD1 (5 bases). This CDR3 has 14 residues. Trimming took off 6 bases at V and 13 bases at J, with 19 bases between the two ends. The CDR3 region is CASRSGTAPFPLHF. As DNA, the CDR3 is TGTGCCAGCAGGTCCGGGACCGCTCCGTTTCCCCTCCACTTT.

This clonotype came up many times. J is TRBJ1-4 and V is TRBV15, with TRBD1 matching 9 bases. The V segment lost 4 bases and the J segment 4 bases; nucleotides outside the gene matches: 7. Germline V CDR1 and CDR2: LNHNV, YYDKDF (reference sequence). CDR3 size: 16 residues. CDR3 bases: TGTGCCACCAGCACCGGACCGGGACAGGGTAATGAAAAACTGTTTTTT. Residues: CATSTGPGQGNEKLFF.